This T cell receptor (beta chain) was sequenced for a study of cytomegalovirus exposure and HLA in healthy donors. CDR1 SGHRS and CDR2 YFSETQ come from the germline V gene. The CDR3 has 16 residues. V was pared by 2 bases and J by 4 bases, with 16 bases between. It was with 60 Vbeta and 13 Jbeta primers that the PCR ran. Generated by immunoSEQ multiplex PCR, the TCRdb table keeps only in-frame clones and is missing some. The repertoire holds tens of thousands of clones, with over 55% as singletons. The source is a woman in her 30s in good health and CMV-seronegative. Sequenced material: PBMCs. This rearrangement joins TRBV5-1 to TRBJ2-1; TRBD2 might be the D (6 bases). In DNA form, the CDR3 reads TGCGCCAGCAGCTTCAGCGAGGCTAGCGCTTACAATGAGCAGTTCTTC. Its protein is CASSFSEASAYNEQFF.